A single T cell receptor beta chain is shown here with its context. Its cognate antigen is unknown. Purity of each sorted population was above 95%. This CDR3 has 14 amino acids. Between the trimmed V and J ends, which lost 1 base and 4 bases, there was a span of 13 bases. Germline CDR1 SQVTM, CDR2 ANQGSEA. The data were taken from a study of beta chain features in type 1 diabetes. Study findings and constraints: No resolution was reached here on whether HLA type influences TCRB rearrangement. Sampled from patients, naive, central memory and Treg TCRB repertoires appeared more similar than those sampled from healthy donors. TCRB CDR3s from Type 1 diabetes patients were moderately but significantly shorter in all four CD4+ subsets.

The study reverse transcribed the entire isolated RNA, so it sequenced expressed TCRB transcripts. The repertoire was sequenced with immunoSEQ multiplex PCR; TCRdb's copy has only in-frame clones and lacks some. The repertoire consists of 360,000 or so clones, with roughly a fifth occurring once and the leading ten covering about 0.044%. The V gene is TRBV29-1, the J gene TRBJ1-2; D is possibly TRBD1 (5 bases). The specimen was naive CD4+ T cells from blood. The receptor was derived from a woman aged 18-29 years in good health. The CDR3 region has the DNA TGCAGCGTTGAAGGCGGCGGCGGGGGCTATGGCTACACCTTC. It specifies CSVEGGGGGYGYTF.